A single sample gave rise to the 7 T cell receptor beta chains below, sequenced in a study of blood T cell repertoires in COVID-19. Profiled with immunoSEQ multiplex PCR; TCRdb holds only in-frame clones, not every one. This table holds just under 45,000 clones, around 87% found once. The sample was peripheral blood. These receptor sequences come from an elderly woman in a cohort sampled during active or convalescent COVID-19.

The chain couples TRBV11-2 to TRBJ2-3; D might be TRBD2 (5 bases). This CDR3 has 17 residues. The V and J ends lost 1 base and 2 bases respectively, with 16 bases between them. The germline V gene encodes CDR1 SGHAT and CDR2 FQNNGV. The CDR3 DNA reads TGTGCCAGCAGCTTAGCGCTTCGGGTGGGAGCCACAGATACGCAGTATTTT. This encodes CASSLALRVGATDTQYF.

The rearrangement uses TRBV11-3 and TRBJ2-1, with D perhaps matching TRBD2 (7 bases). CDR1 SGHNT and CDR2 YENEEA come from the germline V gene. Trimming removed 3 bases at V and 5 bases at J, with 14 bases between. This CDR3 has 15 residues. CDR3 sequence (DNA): TGTGCCAGCAGCTTTACCAGCGGGACAAACAATGAGCAGTTCTTC. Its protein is CASSFTSGTNNEQFF. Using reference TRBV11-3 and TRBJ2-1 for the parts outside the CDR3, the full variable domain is EAGVVQSPRYKIIEKKQPVAFWCNPISGHNTLYWYLQNLGQGPELLIRYENEEAVDDSQLPKDRFSAERLKGVDSTLKIQPAELGDSAVYLCASSFTSGTNNEQFFGPGTRLTVL.

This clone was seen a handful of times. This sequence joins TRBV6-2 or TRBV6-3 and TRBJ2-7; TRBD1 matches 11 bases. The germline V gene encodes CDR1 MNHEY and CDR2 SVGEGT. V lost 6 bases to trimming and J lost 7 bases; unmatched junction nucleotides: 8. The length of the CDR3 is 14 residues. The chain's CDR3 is CASSWTGGAGEQYF. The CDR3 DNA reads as TGTGCCAGCAGCTGGACAGGGGGCGCGGGAGAGCAGTACTTC.

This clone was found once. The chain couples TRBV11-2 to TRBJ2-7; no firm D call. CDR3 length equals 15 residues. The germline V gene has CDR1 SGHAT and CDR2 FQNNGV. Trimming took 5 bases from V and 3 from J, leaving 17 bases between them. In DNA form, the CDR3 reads TGTGCCAGCAGCAACTACGCAACCCTGGACTACGAGCAGTACTTC. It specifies CASSNYATLDYEQYF.

The CDR3 DNA follows: TGTGCCAGCTCCAAAGGGGGACGGGGGGGCCCCAGTGAGCAGTTCTTC. This sequence encodes CASSKGGRGGPSEQFF. The chain combines TRBV5-6 with TRBJ2-1, with TRBD2 matching 8 bases. The CDR3 is 16 amino acids. Per the germline V gene, CDR1 is SGHDT and CDR2 is YYEEEE. V shed 7 bases, J shed 9 bases, and the junction held 18 bases outside the gene matches.

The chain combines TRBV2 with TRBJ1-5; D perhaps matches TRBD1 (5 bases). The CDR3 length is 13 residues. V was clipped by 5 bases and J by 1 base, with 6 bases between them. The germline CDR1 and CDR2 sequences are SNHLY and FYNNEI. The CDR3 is CASSRQSNQPQHF. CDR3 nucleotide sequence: TGTGCCAGCAGTAGACAGAGCAATCAGCCCCAGCATTTT.

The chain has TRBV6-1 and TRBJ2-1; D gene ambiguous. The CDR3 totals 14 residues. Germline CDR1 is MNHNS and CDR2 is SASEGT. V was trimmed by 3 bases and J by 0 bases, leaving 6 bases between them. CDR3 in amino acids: CASSELGSYNEQFF. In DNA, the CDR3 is TGTGCCAGCAGTGAGCTAGGCTCCTACAATGAGCAGTTCTTC.